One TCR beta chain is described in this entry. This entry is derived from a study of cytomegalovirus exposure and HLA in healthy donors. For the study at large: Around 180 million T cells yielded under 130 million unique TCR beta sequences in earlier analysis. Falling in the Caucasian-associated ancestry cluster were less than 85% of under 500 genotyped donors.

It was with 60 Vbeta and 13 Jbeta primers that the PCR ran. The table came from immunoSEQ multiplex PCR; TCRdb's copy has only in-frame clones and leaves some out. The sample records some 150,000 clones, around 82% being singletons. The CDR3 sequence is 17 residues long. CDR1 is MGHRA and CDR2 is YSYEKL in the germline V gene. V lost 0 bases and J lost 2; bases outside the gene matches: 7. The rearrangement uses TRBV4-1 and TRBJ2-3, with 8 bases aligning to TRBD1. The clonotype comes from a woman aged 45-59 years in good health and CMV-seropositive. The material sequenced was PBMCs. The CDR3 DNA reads TGCGCCAGCAGCCAAGAAAGGACAGGGCGTTACACAGATACGCAGTATTTT. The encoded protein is CASSQERTGRYTDTQYF.